The T cell receptor beta chain described here comes from a study of blood T cells in healthy people across ages. Germline CDR1 SGHAT, CDR2 FQNNGV. The CDR3 spans 12 residues. V gave up 3 bases and J gave up 6 bases, with 8 bases separating them. Then a second PCR, running roughly 7 to 11 cycles, was carried out with a sample-barcoded 5' primer and a J-beta primer mix. TCRdb re-derived calls from the 5' RACE reads in MiXCR, one entry per CDR3 protein. There are some 1.4 million distinct CDR3 sequences in the sample; about 40% occur only once, and under 8% lies in the top ten. The source is a woman aged 18-35 years in good health. Sequenced input: blood. V usage is TRBV11-2 and J usage is TRBJ1-1; D remains ambiguous. CDR3 DNA: TGTGCCAGCAGCTTGGCGTCAGCTGAAGCTTTCTTT. Amino acid sequence: CASSLASAEAFF.